This T cell receptor (beta chain) was identified during a study of T-cell reconstitution after alpha-beta-depleted transplantation in children. CDR3 length: 13 amino acids. This clonotype has more than one count but fewer than ten. Its ends do not fully match the called genes, so a read error is possible. The library targeted TCRbeta and was prepared with unique molecular identifiers. TCRdb analysed the PCR reads with MiXCR anew, one entry per CDR3 protein. The sample records over 150,000 distinct CDR3 sequences, roughly 6.3% being singletons. This specimen was PBMCs, taken before TCRalphabeta/CD19-depleted stem cell transplant. The J gene is TRBJ1-5, the V gene TRBV12-3 or TRBV12-4; the D is unclear. This sequence originates from a girl under two years old with combined immunodeficiency, due to receive a stem cell transplant. The CDR3 DNA is TGTGCCACCAGTTGGGTGACAAATCAGCCCCAGCATTTT. Residues: CATSWVTNQPQHF.